A single sample is the source of the 32 T cell receptor beta chains below, sequenced in a study of T cells expressing NK-cell markers (dated by TCRdb to 2018 to 2020). Library construction relied on 5' RACE. Reads for this sample came from an Illumina HiSeq 2000. TCRdb reprocessed the reads, reporting each CDR3 protein sequence once and no DNA. The sample has 500,000 to 700,000 distinct CDR3 sequences on record. Of the sample, roughly 3.4% falls within the top ten clones. Sequenced input: blood T cells: a sorted CD56 or NKG2C T cell subset, CD4+ or CD8+ T cells, or bulk PBMC T cells (not recorded which). The receptors originated from a man aged 18 to 30 in good health. Donor details come from another sample of the same person, matched by shared clones.

V is TRBV6-5 and J is TRBJ2-1; no DNA is available, so the TRBD1 call from TCRdb remains unchecked. From germline, CDR1 is MNHEY and CDR2 SVGAGI. The CDR3 sequence is 17 residues long. CDR3 region: CASSYDTGTVLYNEQFF.

J is TRBJ1-2 and V is TRBV12-3 or TRBV12-4; TCRdb returns TRBD1, unconfirmable since there is no DNA. This CDR3 region has 13 residues. The CDR3 spells CASGRGPGAGYTF.

The chain joins TRBV6-2 or TRBV6-3 to TRBJ2-1. The CDR3 consists of 14 residues. Germline CDR1 reads MNHEY; CDR2 reads SVGEGT. The CDR3 reads CASSYVPDVGEQFF.

The chain couples TRBV12-3 or TRBV12-4 to TRBJ2-2. The length of the CDR3 is 12 residues. The CDR3 is CASSLDVRGLFF.

The chain couples TRBV19 to TRBJ2-7; with no DNA, the TCRdb D assignment of TRBD2 cannot be verified. Germline lookup yields CDR1 LNHDA and CDR2 SQIVND (reference sequence). CDR3 length equals 15 residues. CDR3: CASRGGTSGAYEQYF.

This sequence joins TRBV7-9 and TRBJ1-5; no DNA is available, so the TRBD1 call from TCRdb remains unchecked. This CDR3 is 14 amino acids long. CDR1 is SEHNR, CDR2 FQNEAQ, per germline (reference sequence). CDR3: CASSSTVGEQPQHF.

This chain joins TRBV20-1 and TRBJ1-3. CDR3 length: 15 amino acids. CDR1 is DFQATT and CDR2 is SNEGSKA in the germline V gene (reference sequence). CDR3 region: CSARDETTPGNTIYF.

V and J are TRBV12-3 or TRBV12-4 and TRBJ2-7; as DNA is missing, the TRBD1 call by TCRdb cannot be tested. CDR3 size: 12 residues. Here the CDR3 reads CASSLRVGEQYF.

V gene TRBV5-1 combines with J gene TRBJ2-2; lacking DNA, the TRBD2 call made by TCRdb goes unchecked. The CDR3 sequence is 14 residues long. CDR1 and CDR2 from the germline V gene are SGHRS and YFSETQ. The CDR3 region is CASNRGSEGGELFF.

The chain uses TRBV30 and TRBJ2-7. The CDR3 consists of 11 residues. In germline, CDR1 is GTSNPN, CDR2 SVGIG (reference sequence). CDR3 amino acids: CAWGPLHEQYF.

This chain uses TRBV5-1 with TRBJ2-2; with no DNA, the TCRdb D assignment of TRBD2 cannot be verified. This CDR3 contains 16 residues. Germline V CDR1 and CDR2: SGHRS, YFSETQ. This CDR3 reads CASSLAVLVDTGELFF.

The chain links TRBV5-1 to TRBJ2-6; TCRdb designates TRBD1, a call that cannot be tested without DNA. Looked up from germline, CDR1 is SGHRS and CDR2 is YFSETQ. This CDR3 contains 20 residues. The CDR3: CASSLVVAGTGMSGANVLTF. The full variable domain, completed using reference TRBV5-1 and TRBJ2-6, is KAGVTQTPRYLIKTRGQQVTLSCSPISGHRSVSWYQQTPGQGLQFLFEYFSETQRNKGNFPGRFSGRQFSNSRSEMNVSTLELGDSALYLCASSLVVAGTGMSGANVLTFGAGSRLTVL.

V usage is TRBV6-2 or TRBV6-3 and J usage is TRBJ2-1; TCRdb's D gene call, TRBD1, goes unchecked for lack of DNA. CDR3 length: 16 amino acids. Germline CDR1 MNHEY, CDR2 SVGEGT. CDR3 amino acids: CASSYRDRGIGNEQFF.

J is TRBJ2-3 and V is TRBV10-1; checking the TCRdb D call of TRBD2 is not possible without DNA. In germline, CDR1 is WNHNN, CDR2 SYGVQD (reference sequence). CDR3 size: 16 residues. The CDR3 is CASSRTSGISTDTQYF.

J is TRBJ2-1 and V is TRBV5-6; checking the TCRdb D call of TRBD2 is not possible without DNA. Germline lookup yields CDR1 SGHDT and CDR2 YYEEEE. The CDR3 length is 20 residues. CDR3 loop: CASSLVPGASGRDIYNEQFF.

The J gene is TRBJ1-5, the V gene TRBV12-3 or TRBV12-4; the TRBD1 assignment by TCRdb is unverifiable without DNA. This CDR3 has 14 amino acids. The CDR3 sequence: CASRTGASNQPQHF.

The chain links TRBV20-1 to TRBJ1-1. Germline V gives CDR1 DFQATT, CDR2 SNEGSKA (reference sequence). The CDR3 has 17 amino acids. The CDR3 loop reads CSARDNRLRSTNTEAFF.

The chain uses TRBV15 and TRBJ1-2. This CDR3 comprises 12 residues. Germline V gene lookup returns CDR1 LNHNV and CDR2 YYDKDF (reference sequence). The CDR3 here is CATSIAGYGYTF.

The gene calls are TRBV28 and TRBJ1-1. CDR1 MDHEN and CDR2 SYDVKM come from the germline V gene. The CDR3 loop spans 17 amino acids. CDR3 loop: CASYDPGRPVMNTEAFF.

The chain joins TRBV3-1 to TRBJ2-7. The CDR3 extends over 14 amino acids. Germline lookup yields CDR1 LGHDT and CDR2 YNNKEL (reference sequence). CDR3 residues: CASSQGSTPYEQYF.

V is TRBV12-3 or TRBV12-4 and J is TRBJ1-5; without DNA, the TCRdb call of TRBD1 cannot be checked. CDR3 size: 12 residues. This CDR3 is CASSPGYQPQHF.

The chain links TRBV7-6 to TRBJ2-1; absent DNA, TCRdb's TRBD1 call cannot be checked. This CDR3 spans 16 amino acids. The germline V gene encodes CDR1 SGHVS and CDR2 FNYEAQ. This CDR3 reads CASSLTGSGSYNEQFF.

CDR3 in amino acids: CASSFLTAGPDTQYF. The rearrangement joins TRBV27 to TRBJ2-3; the D gene TCRdb calls, TRBD2, cannot be checked with no DNA. Germline assignment: CDR1 MNHEY and CDR2 SMNVEV (reference sequence). CDR3 length equals 15 residues.

The chain is built from TRBV11-3 and TRBJ2-1; lacking DNA, the TRBD2 call made by TCRdb goes unchecked. The CDR3 totals 16 residues. CDR1 SGHNT and CDR2 YENEEA come from the germline V gene. The CDR3 sequence: CASSYLAGGSYNEQFF. The variable domain in full, with the rest retrieved from reference TRBV11-3 and TRBJ2-1, is EAGVVQSPRYKIIEKKQPVAFWCNPISGHNTLYWYLQNLGQGPELLIRYENEEAVDDSQLPKDRFSAERLKGVDSTLKIQPAELGDSAVYLCASSYLAGGSYNEQFFGPGTRLTVL.

The J gene is TRBJ1-1, the V gene TRBV5-1; checking the TCRdb D call of TRBD1 is not possible without DNA. The CDR3 has 14 residues. CDR1 is SGHRS, CDR2 YFSETQ, per germline. CDR3 loop: CASRPDKPNTEAFF.

The chain links TRBV15 to TRBJ2-5. This CDR3 is 13 amino acids long. Per the germline V gene, CDR1 is LNHNV and CDR2 is YYDKDF (reference sequence). CDR3 residues: CATSRGSFETQYF.

The chain employs TRBV7-9 and TRBJ2-1; TCRdb's D call, TRBD2, is unchecked because there is no DNA. This CDR3 region has 16 residues. Per the germline V gene, CDR1 is SEHNR and CDR2 is FQNEAQ (reference sequence). This chain's CDR3 is CASSTTSGRKYNEQFF. The variable domain in full, completed from reference TRBV7-9 and TRBJ2-1, reads DTGVSQNPRHKITKRGQNVTFRCDPISEHNRLYWYRQTLGQGPEFLTYFQNEAQLEKSRLLSDRFSAERPKGSFSTLEIQRTEQGDSAMYLCASSTTSGRKYNEQFFGPGTRLTVL.

The gene calls are TRBV5-5 and TRBJ2-3; absent DNA, TCRdb's TRBD2 call cannot be checked. This CDR3 has 15 residues. CDR1 is SGHKS, CDR2 YYEKEE, per germline (reference sequence). CDR3 sequence: CASSLLSGTADTQYF. The full variable domain, rest sourced from reference TRBV5-5 and TRBJ2-3, is DAGVTQSPTHLIKTRGQQVTLRCSPISGHKSVSWYQQVLGQGPQFIFQYYEKEERGRGNFPDRFSARQFPNYSSELNVNALLLGDSALYLCASSLLSGTADTQYFGPGTRLTVL.

The V call is TRBV12-3 or TRBV12-4, the J call TRBJ2-1; TCRdb gives TRBD2 as the D gene, but with no DNA this cannot be confirmed. The CDR3 is made up of 20 amino acids. The CDR3 spells CASRPRGLAGEVAPYNEQFF.

The rearrangement joins TRBV6-1 to TRBJ2-7. The CDR3 has 13 residues. From germline, CDR1 is MNHNS and CDR2 SASEGT. The CDR3: CASSIRHLYEQYF.

The chain uses TRBV20-1 and TRBJ2-3; TCRdb selects TRBD1, and the lack of DNA leaves this call unchecked. The CDR3 has 15 residues. Germline V gene sequence: CDR1 DFQATT, CDR2 SNEGSKA (reference sequence). CDR3 region: CSARDSRDATDTQYF.

The chain carries TRBV9 and TRBJ2-7; the D gene TCRdb calls, TRBD1, cannot be checked with no DNA. The CDR3 is 14 residues long. Germline CDR1 SGDLS, CDR2 YYNGEE. This chain's CDR3 is CASKQGPWDYEQYF.